These 10 T cell receptor beta chains came from one sample sequenced in a study of regulatory T cells in long-lasting Graves disease. Construction of TCR beta libraries relied on iRepertoire HTBI primers and on Arm-PCR targeting CDR3 regions. Each CDR3 protein gets one entry after TCRdb re-called the multiplex PCR reads with MiXCR. Of 360,000 or so distinct CDR3 sequences listed, approximately 10% are singletons. Time point described: newly diagnosed GD, antithyroid drugs for less than 3 months. From RNA extracted from PBMCs, the TCR library was made. These sequences were also reported in another study, on T cells in Graves' hyperthyroidism and ophthalmopathy.

The sequenced sample was peripheral blood mononuclear cells (PBMCs), obtained at new diagnosis, from a patient treated with antithyroid drugs. Source of these receptors: a woman under 30 with Graves disease.

The chain has TRBV9 and TRBJ2-3; 9 bases fit TRBD2. V shed 0 bases and J 2 bases; nucleotides not matched to a gene: 4. This CDR3 has 16 amino acids. Germline CDR1 is SGDLS and CDR2 is YYNGEE. The CDR3 loop reads CASSVGGGAYTDTQYF. The CDR3 DNA is TGTGCCAGCAGCGTAGGCGGGGGGGCCTACACAGATACGCAGTATTTT.

This clonotype turned up a few times. V usage is TRBV20-1 and J usage is TRBJ2-1, with D possibly being TRBD1 or TRBD2 (5 bases each). The CDR3 covers 16 residues. Germline assignment: CDR1 DFQATT and CDR2 SNEGSKA (reference sequence). Deletions cut 1 base from V and 1 base from J, with 14 bases between. The CDR3 DNA reads TGCAGTGCTAGAGGGGACGAAGGTCCGTCCTACAATGAGCAGTTCTTC. Encoded protein: CSARGDEGPSYNEQFF.

A few counts support this clonotype. The gene calls are TRBV20-1 and TRBJ1-1; 12 nucleotides align to TRBD1. Looked up from germline, CDR1 is DFQATT and CDR2 is SNEGSKA (reference sequence). The CDR3 extends over 15 amino acids. V lost 6 bases and J lost 1; bases outside the gene matches: 6. DNA for the CDR3: TGCAGTGCGGACGGGACAGGGGGCCCGAACACTGAAGCTTTCTTT. It yields the protein CSADGTGGPNTEAFF.

The chain couples TRBV11-2 to TRBJ1-1, with TRBD1 matching over 8 bases. Germline trimming cut 5 bases from V and 0 bases from J; bases unmatched to any gene: 8. Germline assignment: CDR1 SGHAT and CDR2 FQNNGV. The CDR3 covers 16 residues. The chain's CDR3 is CASSLGQGLMNTEAFF. The CDR3 region has the DNA TGTGCCAGCAGCCTTGGACAGGGCCTGATGAACACTGAAGCTTTCTTT.

As regards this clonotype: A much larger clone differs by one base, so this may be a read error. The rearrangement uses TRBV2 and TRBJ2-5; unclear D gene. From germline, CDR1 is SNHLY and CDR2 FYNNEI. The length of the CDR3 is 14 residues. V lost 5 bases, J lost 4 bases, and 14 bases lay in between. The CDR3 nucleotides read TGTGCCAGCAGTTCCCCAAGGTTCATAGAGACCCAGTACTTC. This sequence encodes CASSSPRFIETQYF. Variable domain in full (rest from reference TRBV2 and TRBJ2-5): EPEVTQTPSHQVTQMGQEVILRCVPISNHLYFYWYRQILGQKVEFLVSFYNNEISEKSEIFDDQFSVERPDGSNFTLKIRSTKLEDSAMYFCASSSPRFIETQYFGPGTRLLVL.

In this sample, this clonotype turned up many times. The CDR3 DNA reads as TGTGCCAGCAGCCCCGTTAAGAACAGTACGGCCTATGGCTACACCTTC. As protein: CASSPVKNSTAYGYTF. The V and J genes are TRBV11-2 and TRBJ1-2; D gene ambiguous. The CDR3 extends over 16 amino acids. V was clipped by 5 bases and J by 4 bases, with 20 bases between them. Germline CDR1 is SGHAT and CDR2 is FQNNGV.

The table lists this clonotype with many counts. This chain links TRBV6-5 with TRBJ1-1, with a weak D call TRBD1 (5 bases). Germline values: CDR1 MNHEY, CDR2 SVGAGI. The CDR3 runs 15 residues. V lost 2 bases, J lost 6 bases, and 16 bases lay in between. As DNA, the CDR3 is TGTGCCAGCAGTTACCCGGCCCCCCGGGGCCCTGAAGCTTTCTTT. It encodes CASSYPAPRGPEAFF.

This clonotype has a count of ten or more. This rearrangement joins TRBV2 to TRBJ2-3; D uncertain. Per germline, CDR1 SNHLY and CDR2 FYNNEI. The CDR3 consists of 11 residues. V shed 8 bases and J shed 5 bases, with 8 bases lying between them. The CDR3 here is CASSGEDTQYF. In DNA, the CDR3 is TGTGCCAGCTCGGGTGAAGATACGCAGTATTTT.

This clonotype was seen only a few times. The rearrangement links TRBV20-1 to TRBJ2-3; D is perhaps TRBD2 (6 bases). V lost 1 base, J lost 6 bases, and 14 bases lay in between. The CDR3 extends over 14 amino acids. In germline, CDR1 is DFQATT, CDR2 SNEGSKA (reference sequence). CDR3 DNA: TGCAGTGCTAGAGGCGGCGGGGAATGGGATACGCAGTATTTT. Residues: CSARGGGEWDTQYF.

This clonotype was seen more than once but under ten times. The genes are TRBV5-1 and TRBJ2-2; D call uncertain. This CDR3 spans 13 amino acids. Germline loops: CDR1 SGHRS, CDR2 YFSETQ. V dropped 4 bases and J dropped 6 bases, with 10 bases sitting between them. This chain's CDR3 is CASSPRPSGELFF. The CDR3 nucleotides read TGCGCCAGCAGCCCCCGTCCGTCCGGGGAGCTGTTTTTT. Based on the CDR3 plus reference TRBV5-1 and TRBJ2-2, the full variable domain is KAGVTQTPRYLIKTRGQQVTLSCSPISGHRSVSWYQQTPGQGLQFLFEYFSETQRNKGNFPGRFSGRQFSNSRSEMNVSTLELGDSALYLCASSPRPSGELFFGEGSRLTVL.